The 25 T cell receptor beta chains in this list originate from one sample, sequenced in a study of T cells in Graves' hyperthyroidism and ophthalmopathy (dated by TCRdb to between 2018 and 2020). Library preparation was by multiplex PCR. The instrument was an Illumina HiSeq 2000. The TCR beta CDR3 regions were amplified from the RNA transcripts. The first round of RT-PCR for the TCR CDR3 was performed with the HTBI primer set and the Qiagen OneStep RT-PCR kit. The public reads were reanalyzed by TCRdb: fastp trimming at Q25, MiXCR alignment, in-frame beta chains only. Rows are combined by CDR3 protein, so each entry shows the most common genes and DNA. For this sample there are hundreds of thousands of distinct CDR3 sequences; about 15% appear just once. The ten top clones hold roughly 25% of the sample. The source material was blood. Receptors were obtained from a woman in her 30s with Graves' hyperthyroidism.

This clonotype was detected a few times. The gene calls are TRBV6-1 and TRBJ1-2, with 7 positions matching TRBD1. Germline V gives CDR1 MNHNS, CDR2 SASEGT. The junction had 13 bases not matched to a gene; V was cut back by 6 bases and J by 6 bases. The CDR3 sequence is 15 residues long. CDR3 residues: CASRPPGGGPDGYTF. The CDR3 DNA reads as TGTGCCAGCAGACCACCGGGAGGGGGCCCGGATGGCTACACCTTC.

This rearrangement joins TRBV7-2 to TRBJ1-2; 8 bases line up with TRBD1. Germline CDR1 and CDR2: SGHTA and FQGNSA. This CDR3 has 15 amino acids. V gave up 5 bases and J gave up 4 bases; unmatched junction bases: 9. CDR3 bases: TGTGCCAGCAGCCGACGGACAGGGAACATCTATGGCTACACCTTC. Residues: CASSRRTGNIYGYTF.

The chain joins TRBV25-1 to TRBJ2-1, with D maybe TRBD2 (5 bases). Germline values: CDR1 MGHDK, CDR2 SYGVNS. This CDR3 has 13 amino acids. V was trimmed by 3 bases and J by 8 bases, leaving 11 bases between them. Here the CDR3 DNA reads TGTGCCAGCAGTGACGATGTTAGCGATGAGCAGTTCTTC. This translates into CASSDDVSDEQFF.

The V and J genes are TRBV5-1 and TRBJ2-2; TRBD2 agrees at 9 bases. V dropped 0 bases and J dropped 4; count of bases not matched to a gene: 10. This CDR3 region has 18 residues. Germline CDR1 is SGHRS and CDR2 is YFSETQ. In nucleotides, the CDR3 is TGCGCCAGCAGCTTGGGGCCAGCGGGAGGATCCCCCACCGGGGAGCTGTTTTTT. Translated, it gives CASSLGPAGGSPTGELFF. Looking up the rest from reference TRBV5-1 and TRBJ2-2 gives the full variable domain: KAGVTQTPRYLIKTRGQQVTLSCSPISGHRSVSWYQQTPGQGLQFLFEYFSETQRNKGNFPGRFSGRQFSNSRSEMNVSTLELGDSALYLCASSLGPAGGSPTGELFFGEGSRLTVL.

This clonotype has just a few counts. The chain carries TRBV6-1 and TRBJ1-2; D gene unclear. Germline V lookup: CDR1 MNHNS, CDR2 SASEGT. This CDR3 comprises 13 residues. Trimming removed 1 base from V and 5 bases from J, with 8 bases in between. CDR3 DNA sequence: TGTGCCAGCAGTGAAGATGGGGTTTATGGCTACACCTTC. Protein sequence: CASSEDGVYGYTF.

Turning to this clonotype: A read error may be the cause here, since a much bigger clone is one base away. The chain is built from TRBV3-1 and TRBJ2-1; no reliable D call. This CDR3 spans 12 amino acids. CDR1 and CDR2 (germline): LGHDT, YNNKEL (reference sequence). In DNA, the CDR3 is TGTGCCAGCAGCGCAGGCCGCAATGGGCAGTTCTTC. Translated: CASSAGRNGQFF.

At least ten counts were recorded for this clonotype. The chain uses TRBV28 and TRBJ1-5; 10 bases map to TRBD1. CDR3 length: 17 amino acids. J lost 5 bases, V lost 3 bases, and 10 bases had no gene match. Germline-derived CDR1 and CDR2 are MDHEN and SYDVKM. The CDR3 sequence: CASSFLPGQGFDQPQHF. In DNA, the CDR3 is TGTGCCAGCAGTTTTCTCCCGGGACAGGGGTTCGATCAGCCCCAGCATTTT.

The V call is TRBV25-1, the J call TRBJ1-2; D call uncertain. Trimming left V 8 bases short and J 8 bases short, with 12 bases between. The germline V gene encodes CDR1 MGHDK and CDR2 SYGVNS. The CDR3 totals 11 residues. CDR3 nucleotide sequence: TGTGCCAGCGGAGGGCGTCGCGGCTACACCTTC. Protein sequence: CASGGRRGYTF.

The sample holds a few counts of this clonotype. The chain has TRBV7-9 and TRBJ2-1; D may be TRBD1 or TRBD2 (5 bases each). CDR1 and CDR2 (germline): SEHNR, FQNEAQ (reference sequence). V lost 2 bases, J lost 11 bases, and 7 bases lay in between. The CDR3 extends over 11 amino acids. The CDR3 region is CASSLWGKQFF. CDR3 nucleotides: TGTGCCAGCAGCTTATGGGGGAAGCAGTTCTTC.

This clonotype has at least ten counts. The V call is TRBV6-1, the J call TRBJ1-2; no definite D call. Germline CDR1 reads MNHNS; CDR2 reads SASEGT. Trimming removed 0 bases from V and 3 bases from J, with 8 bases in between. The CDR3 runs 14 residues. CDR3 loop: CASSEATSYYGYTF. The CDR3 DNA reads TGTGCCAGCAGTGAAGCTACCTCCTACTATGGCTACACCTTC.

This clonotype was recorded many times. The J gene is TRBJ2-1, the V gene TRBV2; 7 nucleotides align to TRBD2. Looked up from germline, CDR1 is SNHLY and CDR2 is FYNNEI. V lost 5 bases and J lost 10; bases outside the gene matches: 17. This CDR3 contains 16 residues. The CDR3 is CASSRDPGLPHMEQFF. In nucleotides, the CDR3 is TGTGCCAGCAGTCGCGATCCGGGACTACCTCACATGGAGCAGTTCTTC.

This clonotype has at least ten counts. The chain combines TRBV11-2 with TRBJ2-5, with 8 positions matching TRBD1. This CDR3 has 13 residues. J was trimmed by 5 bases and V by 8 bases; bases with no gene match: 7. Germline values: CDR1 SGHAT, CDR2 FQNNGV. The CDR3 here is CASGDRLEETQYF. The CDR3 nucleotides are TGTGCCAGCGGGGACAGGTTAGAGGAGACCCAGTACTTC.

There are many counts of this clonotype. The chain carries TRBV30 and TRBJ2-1; tentative D call: TRBD1 (6 bases). The V end lost 0 bases, the J end lost 7 bases, and 13 bases lay between the germline ends. Germline CDR1 and CDR2: GTSNPN and SVGIG (reference sequence). There are 14 residues in the CDR3. The CDR3 DNA follows: TGTGCCTGGAGTGTATGGACAGCAAGGAATGAGCAGTTCTTC. Translated: CAWSVWTARNEQFF.

This clonotype has just a few counts. The chain has TRBV2 and TRBJ2-2; no definite D call. The V end was cut by 6 bases, the J end by 6 bases, with 8 bases between. The CDR3 length is 12 residues. Germline V gene data show CDR1 as SNHLY and CDR2 as FYNNEI. CDR3 residues: CASSLPPGELFF. The CDR3 bases are TGTGCCAGCAGCCTTCCTCCCGGGGAGCTGTTTTTT.

The rearrangement links TRBV11-2 to TRBJ2-1; D possibly corresponds to TRBD2 (5 bases). The V gene's germline CDR1 is SGHAT and CDR2 FQNNGV. With 0 bases removed from V and 5 bases from J, the gap between germline ends came to 17 bases. This CDR3 is 17 amino acids long. The DNA for the CDR3 is TGTGCCAGCAGCTTAGATTTCGCTAGCTTACCCAACAATGAGCAGTTCTTC. As protein: CASSLDFASLPNNEQFF.

The chain recombines TRBV7-9 with TRBJ2-5; perhaps TRBD2 as D (5 bases). V lost 2 bases and J lost 5, with 12 bases in between. The CDR3 loop spans 14 amino acids. CDR1 and CDR2 from the germline V gene are SEHNR and FQNEAQ (reference sequence). In DNA, the CDR3 is TGTGCCAGCAGCTTATCGTTGGGAGACGAGACCCAGTACTTC. Residues: CASSLSLGDETQYF. Full variable domain (missing parts from reference TRBV7-9 and TRBJ2-5): DTGVSQNPRHKITKRGQNVTFRCDPISEHNRLYWYRQTLGQGPEFLTYFQNEAQLEKSRLLSDRFSAERPKGSFSTLEIQRTEQGDSAMYLCASSLSLGDETQYFGPGTRLLVL.

At least ten counts were recorded for this clonotype. The chain couples TRBV28 to TRBJ2-1; TRBD2 aligns across 7 bases. V dropped 3 bases and J dropped 4; count of bases not matched to a gene: 3. The length of the CDR3 is 14 residues. CDR1 and CDR2 from the germline V gene are MDHEN and SYDVKM. As DNA, the CDR3 is TGTGCCAGCAGTTTCGGAGCGGGGTACAATGAGCAGTTCTTC. Its translation is CASSFGAGYNEQFF.

This clonotype was found many times. The V gene is TRBV28, the J gene TRBJ1-5; 8 nucleotides agree with TRBD1. V lost 5 bases and J lost 1; bases outside the gene matches: 10. This CDR3 region has 17 residues. The V gene's germline CDR1 is MDHEN and CDR2 SYDVKM. The DNA for the CDR3 is TGTGCCAGCAGTCTCGAACAGGGGGGCTTGAGCAATCAGCCCCAGCATTTT. Protein: CASSLEQGGLSNQPQHF.

This clonotype turned up a few times. V and J are TRBV20-1 and TRBJ1-5; 10 bases agree with TRBD1. The CDR3 covers 16 residues. The V gene's germline CDR1 is DFQATT and CDR2 SNEGSKA (reference sequence). Trimming took 0 bases from V and 7 from J; bases not matched to a gene: 9. The CDR3, as DNA: TGCAGTGCTAGAGATGATGTCCCGGGACAGGGGCAGCCCCAGCATTTT. It encodes CSARDDVPGQGQPQHF.

This clonotype was recorded many times. V and J are TRBV12-3 or TRBV12-4 and TRBJ2-3; TRBD2 matches at 13 bases. The CDR3 contains 15 residues. Germline trimming cut 7 bases from V and 6 bases from J; bases unmatched to any gene: 7. The CDR3 nucleotides read TGTGCCAGCATCGAACTAGCGGGAGGGTGGGATACGCAGTATTTT. It specifies CASIELAGGWDTQYF.

This clonotype was seen many times. The J gene is TRBJ2-3, the V gene TRBV20-1; TRBD2 matches 10 bases. This CDR3 has 17 amino acids. CDR1 DFQATT and CDR2 SNEGSKA come from the germline V gene (reference sequence). V trimming: 8 bases; J trimming: 0 bases; junction bases outside the gene matches: 14. In DNA form, the CDR3 reads TGCAGTTCCCAAACCGGGACTAGCGCCTATAGCACAGATACGCAGTATTTT. Its translation is CSSQTGTSAYSTDTQYF.

This clonotype was counted at least ten times. The V and J genes are TRBV7-2 and TRBJ2-2; no firm D call. V lost 4 bases, J lost 5 bases, and 11 bases lay in between. This CDR3 is 14 amino acids long. The germline V gene has CDR1 SGHTA and CDR2 FQGNSA. This CDR3 reads CASSSLLLTGELFF. CDR3 sequence (DNA): TGTGCCAGCAGCTCCCTCCTCCTTACCGGGGAGCTGTTTTTT.

This clonotype has at least ten counts. The V and J genes are TRBV6-6 and TRBJ1-5; D uncertain. The V end was cut by 0 bases, the J end by 5 bases, with 11 bases between. CDR3 length equals 15 residues. In germline, CDR1 is MNHNY, CDR2 SVGAGI (reference sequence). The CDR3 bases are TGTGCCAGCAGTTACTCGGAGGAATTCGATCAGCCCCAGCATTTT. Translation gives CASSYSEEFDQPQHF.

The rearrangement uses TRBV18 and TRBJ2-1; 7 nucleotides align to TRBD2. The CDR3 contains 18 residues. V trimming: 0 bases; J trimming: 4 bases; junction bases outside the gene matches: 12. Germline V gene sequence: CDR1 KGHSH, CDR2 LQKENI. Here the CDR3 reads CASSPPGHSQAGYNEQFF. The CDR3 bases are TGTGCCAGCTCACCACCGGGCCATAGCCAAGCGGGATACAATGAGCAGTTCTTC.

This clonotype was counted many times. V is TRBV27 and J is TRBJ2-7; weak D call: TRBD2 (5 bases). The CDR3 runs 14 residues. The V gene's germline CDR1 is MNHEY and CDR2 SMNVEV (reference sequence). With 0 bases removed from V and 1 base from J, the gap between germline ends came to 7 bases. The CDR3 DNA reads TGTGCCAGCAGTTTATCGGAGGTTTCCTACGAGCAGTACTTC. Its translation is CASSLSEVSYEQYF.